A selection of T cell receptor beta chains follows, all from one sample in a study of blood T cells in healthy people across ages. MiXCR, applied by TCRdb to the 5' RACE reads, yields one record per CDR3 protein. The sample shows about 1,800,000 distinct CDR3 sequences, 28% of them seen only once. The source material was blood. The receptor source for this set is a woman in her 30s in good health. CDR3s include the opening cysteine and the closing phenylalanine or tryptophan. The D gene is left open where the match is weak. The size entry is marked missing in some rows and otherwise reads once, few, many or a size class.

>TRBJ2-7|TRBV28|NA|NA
CASALGGASSYEQYF
TGTGCCAGCGCCCTTGGGGGGGCTAGCTCCTACGAGCAGTACTTC
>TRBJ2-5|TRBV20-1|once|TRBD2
CSARGFGAGDQGETQYF
TGCAGTGCTAGAGGTTTCGGAGCGGGGGATCAGGGAGAGACCCAGTACTTC
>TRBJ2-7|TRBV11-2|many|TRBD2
CASSPRTSGRPYEQYF
TGTGCCAGCAGCCCACGGACTAGCGGGCGACCCTACGAGCAGTACTTC
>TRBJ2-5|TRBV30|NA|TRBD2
CAWSVPGLAGEETQYF
TGTGCCTGGAGTGTCCCGGGACTAGCGGGGGAAGAGACCCAGTACTTC
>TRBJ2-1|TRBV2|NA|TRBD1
CASSSGQYSYNEQFF
TGTGCCAGCAGTTCGGGACAGTACTCCTACAATGAGCAGTTCTTC
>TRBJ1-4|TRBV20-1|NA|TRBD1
CSARGRQGAREKRFF
TGCAGTGCGAGAGGTCGTCAGGGGGCGAGAGAAAAACGGTTTTTT
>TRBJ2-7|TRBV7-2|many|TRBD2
CASSFRGGRAPEQYF
TGTGCCAGCAGCTTTCGGGGCGGGAGGGCCCCCGAGCAGTACTTC
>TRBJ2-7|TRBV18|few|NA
CASSPWEDSYEQYF
TGTGCCAGCTCACCTTGGGAGGATTCCTACGAGCAGTACTTC
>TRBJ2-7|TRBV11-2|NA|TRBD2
CASSYGAVAGSYEQYF
TGTGCCAGCAGCTACGGTGCGGTAGCGGGGTCCTACGAGCAGTACTTC
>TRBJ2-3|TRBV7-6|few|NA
CASSLVIGQDTQYF
TGTGCCAGCAGCTTAGTGATTGGGCAAGATACGCAGTATTTT
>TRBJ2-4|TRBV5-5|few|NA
CASSLVRGAQTSGEQYF
TGTGCCAGCAGCTTGGTCCGCGGGGCTCAGACATCGGGTGAGCAGTACTTC